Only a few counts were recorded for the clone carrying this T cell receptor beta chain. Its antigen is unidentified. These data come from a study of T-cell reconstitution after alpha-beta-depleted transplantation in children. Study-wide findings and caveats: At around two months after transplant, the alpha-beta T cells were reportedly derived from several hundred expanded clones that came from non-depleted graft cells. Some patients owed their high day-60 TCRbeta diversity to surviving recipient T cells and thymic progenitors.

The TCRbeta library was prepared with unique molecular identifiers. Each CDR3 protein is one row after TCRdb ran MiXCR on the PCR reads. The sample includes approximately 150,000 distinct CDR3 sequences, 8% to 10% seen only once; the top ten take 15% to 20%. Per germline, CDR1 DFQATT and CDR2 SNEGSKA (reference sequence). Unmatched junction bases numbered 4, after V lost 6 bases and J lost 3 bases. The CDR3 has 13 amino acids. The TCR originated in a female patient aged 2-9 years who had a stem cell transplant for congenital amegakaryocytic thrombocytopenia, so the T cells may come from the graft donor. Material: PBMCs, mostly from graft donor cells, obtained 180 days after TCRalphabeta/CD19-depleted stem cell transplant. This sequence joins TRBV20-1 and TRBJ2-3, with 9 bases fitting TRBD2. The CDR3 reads CSAVAGETDTQYF. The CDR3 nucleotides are TGCAGTGCAGTAGCGGGAGAGACAGATACGCAGTATTTT.